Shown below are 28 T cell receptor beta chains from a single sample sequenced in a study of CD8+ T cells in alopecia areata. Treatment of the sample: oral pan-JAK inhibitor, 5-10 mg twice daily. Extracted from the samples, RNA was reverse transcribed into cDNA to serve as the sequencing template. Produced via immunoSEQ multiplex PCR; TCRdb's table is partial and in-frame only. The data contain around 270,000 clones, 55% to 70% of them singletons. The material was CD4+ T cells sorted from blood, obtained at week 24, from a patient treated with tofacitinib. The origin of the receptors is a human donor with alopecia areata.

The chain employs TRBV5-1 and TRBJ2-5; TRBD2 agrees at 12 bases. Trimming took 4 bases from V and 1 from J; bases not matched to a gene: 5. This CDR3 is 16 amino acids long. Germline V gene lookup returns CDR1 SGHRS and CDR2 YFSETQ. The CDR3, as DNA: TGCGCCAGCAGCGCTTGGACTAGCGGGGCCCAAGAGACCCAGTACTTC. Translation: CASSAWTSGAQETQYF.

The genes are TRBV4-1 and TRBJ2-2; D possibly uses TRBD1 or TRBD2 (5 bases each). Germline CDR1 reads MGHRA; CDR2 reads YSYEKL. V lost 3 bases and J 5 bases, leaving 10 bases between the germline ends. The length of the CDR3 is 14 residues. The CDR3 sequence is CASSQGRWTGELFF. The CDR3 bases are TGCGCCAGCAGCCAGGGACGGTGGACCGGGGAGCTGTTTTTT.

The CDR3 protein is CASSLDSSPLHF. CDR3 DNA sequence: TGCGCCAGCAGCCTGGACTCTTCACCCCTCCACTTT. The V and J genes are TRBV5-1 and TRBJ1-6, with unresolved D. This CDR3 comprises 12 residues. The V gene's germline CDR1 is SGHRS and CDR2 YFSETQ. V was trimmed by 4 bases and J by 9 bases, leaving 8 bases between them.

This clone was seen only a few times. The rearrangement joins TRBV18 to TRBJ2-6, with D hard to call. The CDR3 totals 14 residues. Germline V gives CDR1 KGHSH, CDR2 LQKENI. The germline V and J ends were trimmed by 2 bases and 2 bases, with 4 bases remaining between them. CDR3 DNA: TGTGCCAGCTCACCAGGGGCTGGGGCCAACGTCCTGACTTTC. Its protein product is CASSPGAGANVLTF.

CDR3 in amino acids: CASSYLNGYGYTF. Here the CDR3 DNA reads TGTGCCAGCAGTTATCTGAATGGCTATGGCTACACCTTC. The chain combines TRBV27 with TRBJ1-2; D gene uncertain. Germline CDR1 is MNHEY and CDR2 is SMNVEV (reference sequence). V lost 4 bases, J lost 4 bases, and 10 bases lay in between. This CDR3 is 13 amino acids long.

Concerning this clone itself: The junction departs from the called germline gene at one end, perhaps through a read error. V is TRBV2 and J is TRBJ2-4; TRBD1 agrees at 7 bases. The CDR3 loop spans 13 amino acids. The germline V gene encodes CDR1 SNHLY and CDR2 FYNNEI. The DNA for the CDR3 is TGTGCCAGCAGTAGACAGGGTCAGAGATCGGTAGGGTTC. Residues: CASSRQGQRSVGF. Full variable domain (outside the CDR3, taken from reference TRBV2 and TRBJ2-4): EPEVTQTPSHQVTQMGQEVILRCVPISNHLYFYWYRQILGQKVEFLVSFYNNEISEKSEIFDDQFSVERPDGSNFTLKIRSTKLEDSAMYFCASSRQGQRSVGFGAGTRLSVL.

CDR3 region: CASSLVWGSNEQFF. In nucleotides, the CDR3 is TGTGCCAGCAGCTTAGTTTGGGGAAGCAATGAGCAGTTCTTC. This chain connects TRBV7-8 to TRBJ2-1; D gene uncertain. Trimming pared 1 base from V and 6 bases from J, leaving 10 bases between. The V gene's germline CDR1 is SGHVS and CDR2 FQNEAQ. This CDR3 comprises 14 residues.

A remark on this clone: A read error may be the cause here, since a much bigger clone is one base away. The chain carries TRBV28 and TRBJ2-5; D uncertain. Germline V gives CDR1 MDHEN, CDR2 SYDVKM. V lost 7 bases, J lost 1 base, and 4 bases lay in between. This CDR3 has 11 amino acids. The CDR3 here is CASTFQETQYF. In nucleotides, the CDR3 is TGTGCCAGCACCTTCCAAGAGACCCAGTACTTC. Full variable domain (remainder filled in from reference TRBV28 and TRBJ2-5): DVKVTQSSRYLVKRTGEKVFLECVQDMDHENMFWYRQDPGLGLRLIYFSYDVKMKEKGDIPEGYSVSREKKERFSLILESASTNQTSMYLCASTFQETQYFGPGTRLLVL.

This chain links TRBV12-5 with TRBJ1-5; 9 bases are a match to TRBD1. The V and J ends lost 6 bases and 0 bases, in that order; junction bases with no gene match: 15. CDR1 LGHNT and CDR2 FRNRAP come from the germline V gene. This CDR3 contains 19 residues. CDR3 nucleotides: TGTGCTAGTGGCTTGAGGACAGGGGACTTTGACTATAGCAATCAGCCCCAGCATTTT. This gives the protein CASGLRTGDFDYSNQPQHF.

CDR3 DNA: TGCAGCGTTGGAACGGGGCCAGGGGGTGACACTGAAGCTTTCTTT. Protein sequence: CSVGTGPGGDTEAFF. The V gene is TRBV29-1, the J gene TRBJ1-1, with 7 nucleotides matching TRBD1. V shed 4 bases, J shed 3 bases, and the junction held 11 bases outside the gene matches. Per germline, CDR1 SQVTM and CDR2 ANQGSEA. CDR3 length equals 15 residues.

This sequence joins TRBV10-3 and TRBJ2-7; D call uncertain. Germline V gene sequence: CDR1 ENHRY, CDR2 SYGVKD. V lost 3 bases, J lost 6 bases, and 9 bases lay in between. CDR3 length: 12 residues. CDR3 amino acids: CAISDTSAEQYF. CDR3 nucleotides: TGTGCCATCAGTGACACCTCCGCCGAGCAGTACTTC.

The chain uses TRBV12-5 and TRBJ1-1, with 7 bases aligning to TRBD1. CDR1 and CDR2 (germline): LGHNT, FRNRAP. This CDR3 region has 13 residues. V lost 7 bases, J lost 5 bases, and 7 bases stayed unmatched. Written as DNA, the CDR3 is TGTGCTAGTGCCCAAAGGGGGCTGACTGAAGCTTTCTTT. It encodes CASAQRGLTEAFF.

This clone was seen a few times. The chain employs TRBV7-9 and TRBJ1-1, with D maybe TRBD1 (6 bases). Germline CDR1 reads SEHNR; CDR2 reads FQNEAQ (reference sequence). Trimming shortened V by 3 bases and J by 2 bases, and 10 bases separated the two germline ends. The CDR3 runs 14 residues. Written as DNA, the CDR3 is TGTGCCAGCAGCTTTCAGGGGATTAACACTGAAGCTTTCTTT. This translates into CASSFQGINTEAFF.

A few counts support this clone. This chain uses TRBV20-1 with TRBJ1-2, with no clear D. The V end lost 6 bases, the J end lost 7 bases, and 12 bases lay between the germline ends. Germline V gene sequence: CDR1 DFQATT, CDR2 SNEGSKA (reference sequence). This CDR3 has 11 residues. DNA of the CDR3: TGCAGTGCCCGGATTGGAGGTGGCTACACCTTC. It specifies CSARIGGGYTF.

The chain's CDR3 is CASSEAIWDVKNIQYF. In nucleotides, the CDR3 is TGTGCCAGCAGTGAAGCGATCTGGGACGTCAAAAACATTCAGTACTTC. The chain recombines TRBV6-1 with TRBJ2-4; tentatively, D is TRBD1 or TRBD2 (5 bases each). Per germline, CDR1 MNHNS and CDR2 SASEGT. The CDR3 totals 16 residues. Between the trimmed V and J ends, which lost 0 bases and 3 bases, there was a span of 12 bases.

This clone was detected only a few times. DNA of the CDR3: TGCGCCAGCAGCCAAGATCGGCAGGGGCTCTATGGCTACACCTTC. It is translated as CASSQDRQGLYGYTF. This chain joins TRBV4-3 and TRBJ1-2; possibly TRBD1 for D (6 bases). Germline V gene data show CDR1 as LGHNA and CDR2 as YSLEER. This CDR3 spans 15 amino acids. Trimming took 0 bases from V and 4 from J, leaving 12 bases between them.

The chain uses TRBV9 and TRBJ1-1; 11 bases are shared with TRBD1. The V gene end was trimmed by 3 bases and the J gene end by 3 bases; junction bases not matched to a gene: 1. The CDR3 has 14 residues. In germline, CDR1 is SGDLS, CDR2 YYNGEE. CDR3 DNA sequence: TGTGCCAGCAGCGCGGGACAGGGGGACACTGAAGCTTTCTTT. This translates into CASSAGQGDTEAFF.

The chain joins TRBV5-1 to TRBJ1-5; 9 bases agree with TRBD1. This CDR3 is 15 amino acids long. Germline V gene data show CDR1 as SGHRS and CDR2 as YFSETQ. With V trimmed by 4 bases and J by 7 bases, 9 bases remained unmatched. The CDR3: CASSAGQGSNQPQHF. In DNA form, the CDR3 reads TGCGCCAGCAGCGCGGGACAGGGATCCAACCAGCCCCAGCATTTT.

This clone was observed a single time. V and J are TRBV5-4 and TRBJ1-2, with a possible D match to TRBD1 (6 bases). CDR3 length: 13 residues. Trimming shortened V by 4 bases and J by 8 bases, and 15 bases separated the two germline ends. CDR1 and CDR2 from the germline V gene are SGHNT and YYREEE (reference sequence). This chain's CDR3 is CASSDGQLDGYTF. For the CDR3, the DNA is TGTGCCAGCAGCGACGGACAGCTTGACGGCTACACCTTC.

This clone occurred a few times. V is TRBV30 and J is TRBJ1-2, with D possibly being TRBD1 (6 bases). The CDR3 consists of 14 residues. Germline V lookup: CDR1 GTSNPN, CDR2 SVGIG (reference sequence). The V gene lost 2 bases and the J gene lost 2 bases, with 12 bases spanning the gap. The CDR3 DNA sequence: TGTGCCTGGAGTCCCAGGGGTCCAAACTATGGCTACACCTTC. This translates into CAWSPRGPNYGYTF.

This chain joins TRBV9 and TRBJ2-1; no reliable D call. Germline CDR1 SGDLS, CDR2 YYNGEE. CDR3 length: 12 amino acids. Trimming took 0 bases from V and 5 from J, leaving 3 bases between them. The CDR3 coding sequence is TGTGCCAGCAGCGTAGGCAACAATGAGCAGTTCTTC. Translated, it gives CASSVGNNEQFF.

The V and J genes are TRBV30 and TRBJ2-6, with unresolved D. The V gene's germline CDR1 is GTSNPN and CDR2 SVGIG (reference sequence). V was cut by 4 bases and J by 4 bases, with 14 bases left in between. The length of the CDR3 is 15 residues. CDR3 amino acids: CAWTRVRSGANVLTF. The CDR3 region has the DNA TGTGCCTGGACAAGGGTCCGATCCGGGGCCAACGTCCTGACTTTC.

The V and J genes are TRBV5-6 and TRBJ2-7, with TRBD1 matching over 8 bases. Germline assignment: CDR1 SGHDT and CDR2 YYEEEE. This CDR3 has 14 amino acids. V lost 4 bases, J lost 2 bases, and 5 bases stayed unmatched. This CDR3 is CASSPAGQAYEQYF. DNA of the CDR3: TGTGCCAGCAGCCCCGCGGGACAGGCCTACGAGCAGTACTTC.

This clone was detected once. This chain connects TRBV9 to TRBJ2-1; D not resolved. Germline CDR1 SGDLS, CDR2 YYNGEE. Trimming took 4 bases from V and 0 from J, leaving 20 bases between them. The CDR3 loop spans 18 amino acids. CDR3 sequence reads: CASSPKLTQSSSYNEQFF. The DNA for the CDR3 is TGTGCCAGCAGCCCTAAACTAACACAAAGCAGCTCCTACAATGAGCAGTTCTTC.

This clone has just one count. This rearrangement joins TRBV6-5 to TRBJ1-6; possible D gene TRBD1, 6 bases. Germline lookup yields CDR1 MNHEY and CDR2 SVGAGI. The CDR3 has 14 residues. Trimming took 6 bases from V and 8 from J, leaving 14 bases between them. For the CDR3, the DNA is TGTGCCAGCAGGAATAGAGGGGGGGATTCACCCCTCCACTTT. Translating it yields CASRNRGGDSPLHF.

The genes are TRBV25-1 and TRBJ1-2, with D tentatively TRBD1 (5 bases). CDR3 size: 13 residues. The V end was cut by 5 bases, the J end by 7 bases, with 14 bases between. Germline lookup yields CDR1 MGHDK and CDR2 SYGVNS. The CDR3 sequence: CASSPPGKAGYTF. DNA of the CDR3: TGTGCCAGCAGTCCCCCAGGGAAGGCTGGCTACACCTTC.

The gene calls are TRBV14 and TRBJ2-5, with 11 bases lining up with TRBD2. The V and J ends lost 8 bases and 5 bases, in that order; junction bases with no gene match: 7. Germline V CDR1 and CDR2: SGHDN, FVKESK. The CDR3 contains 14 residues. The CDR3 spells CASAIAGGTETQYF. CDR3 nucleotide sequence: TGTGCCAGCGCCATAGCGGGGGGGACGGAGACCCAGTACTTC.

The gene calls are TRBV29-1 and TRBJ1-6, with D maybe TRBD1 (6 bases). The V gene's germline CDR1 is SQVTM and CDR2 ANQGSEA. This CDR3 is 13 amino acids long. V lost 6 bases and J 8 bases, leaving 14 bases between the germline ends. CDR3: CSVAGARDSPLHF. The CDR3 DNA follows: TGCAGCGTAGCAGGGGCGAGGGATTCACCCCTCCACTTT.